The rows below give T cell receptor beta chains drawn from one sample of a study of blood T cell repertoires in COVID-19. Here immunoSEQ multiplex PCR was the method, and the copy in TCRdb shows in-frame clones only, minus some. The sample records roughly 34,000 clones, approximately 89% being singletons. The sequencing input was peripheral blood. These receptors were taken from a man aged 55 to 70 with active COVID-19. Each CDR3 is given with its conserved first and last residue. D genes are given only for firm matches. For some rows the clone size is stated as once, few or many, or as a class when expanded; others skip it.

J gene: TRBJ2-7
V gene: TRBV7-2
clone size: once
D gene: TRBD2
CDR3 protein: CASSRDGTSGIEQYF
CDR3 DNA: TGTGCCAGCAGCCGCGACGGGACTAGCGGAATCGAGCAGTACTTC

J gene: TRBJ1-5
V gene: TRBV19
clone size: NA
D gene: NA
CDR3 protein: CASSIAQAGQPQHF
CDR3 DNA: TGTGCCAGTAGTATTGCGCAGGCTGGACAGCCCCAGCATTTT

J gene: TRBJ1-4
V gene: TRBV27
clone size: NA
D gene: TRBD1
CDR3 protein: CASSSRTGVEKLFF
CDR3 DNA: TGTGCCAGCAGCTCAAGGACAGGGGTCGAAAAACTGTTTTTT

J gene: TRBJ1-5
V gene: TRBV19
clone size: NA
D gene: NA
CDR3 protein: CASSPAGWNQPQHF
CDR3 DNA: TGTGCCAGTAGCCCAGCGGGCTGGAATCAGCCCCAGCATTTT

J gene: TRBJ2-3
V gene: TRBV29-1
clone size: NA
D gene: TRBD2
CDR3 protein: CSVGLAGVSDTQYF
CDR3 DNA: TGCAGCGTCGGACTAGCGGGAGTGTCAGATACGCAGTATTTT

J gene: TRBJ2-2
V gene: TRBV7-3
clone size: NA
D gene: NA
CDR3 protein: CASSLGLSAGELFF
CDR3 DNA: TGTGCCAGCAGTTTAGGACTATCCGCCGGGGAGCTGTTTTTT

J gene: TRBJ1-1
V gene: TRBV5-1
clone size: NA
D gene: NA
CDR3 protein: CASSFLGGTDTEAFF
CDR3 DNA: TGCGCCAGCAGCTTTCTCGGGGGGACGGACACTGAAGCTTTCTTT

J gene: TRBJ2-7
V gene: TRBV27
clone size: NA
D gene: NA
CDR3 protein: CASSLSEPTGLVGHEQYF
CDR3 DNA: TGTGCCAGCAGTTTATCCGAGCCTACAGGGTTGGTGGGACACGAGCAGTACTTC

J gene: TRBJ2-5
V gene: TRBV19
clone size: NA
D gene: TRBD2
CDR3 protein: CASTRTSVSQETQYF
CDR3 DNA: TGTGCCAGTACCCGGACTAGCGTATCCCAAGAGACCCAGTACTTC

J gene: TRBJ2-3
V gene: TRBV19
clone size: NA
D gene: TRBD1
CDR3 protein: CASSIGRGRDTDTQYF
CDR3 DNA: TGTGCCAGTAGTATCGGCAGGGGGCGCGATACAGATACGCAGTATTTT

J gene: TRBJ2-7
V gene: TRBV7-2
clone size: NA
D gene: TRBD2
CDR3 protein: CASSWGTSGSTQQYF
CDR3 DNA: TGTGCCAGCAGCTGGGGGACTAGCGGGTCTACGCAGCAGTACTTC

J gene: TRBJ2-7
V gene: TRBV14
clone size: NA
D gene: NA
CDR3 protein: CASSQDQVWEQYF
CDR3 DNA: TGTGCCAGCAGCCAGGATCAGGTTTGGGAGCAGTACTTC

J gene: TRBJ2-1
V gene: TRBV2
clone size: once
D gene: NA
CDR3 protein: CASSEPRESYNEQFF
CDR3 DNA: TGTGCCAGCAGTGAACCGCGGGAATCCTACAATGAGCAGTTCTTC

J gene: TRBJ2-7
V gene: TRBV10-2
clone size: NA
D gene: TRBD2
CDR3 protein: CASSDSTQREYEQYF
CDR3 DNA: TGCGCCAGCAGTGATTCTACCCAGCGGGAGTACGAGCAGTACTTC

J gene: TRBJ2-7
V gene: TRBV27
clone size: NA
D gene: NA
CDR3 protein: CASSLKTGYSYEQYF
CDR3 DNA: TGTGCCAGCAGTTTAAAGACAGGCTATTCCTACGAGCAGTACTTC

J gene: TRBJ2-5
V gene: TRBV4-1
clone size: few
D gene: NA
CDR3 protein: CASSPLAGVGETQYF
CDR3 DNA: TGCGCCAGCAGCCCCCTGGCAGGGGTCGGGGAGACCCAGTACTTC

J gene: TRBJ1-1
V gene: TRBV19
clone size: NA
D gene: TRBD1
CDR3 protein: CASSVQGETAEAFF
CDR3 DNA: TGTGCCAGTAGTGTACAGGGGGAGACGGCTGAAGCTTTCTTT

J gene: TRBJ2-7
V gene: TRBV11-2
clone size: NA
D gene: NA
CDR3 protein: CASTITVGGEQYF
CDR3 DNA: TGTGCCAGCACTATTACTGTGGGGGGCGAGCAGTACTTC

J gene: TRBJ1-1
V gene: TRBV28
clone size: few
D gene: NA
CDR3 protein: CASNAGSLNTEAFF
CDR3 DNA: TGTGCCTCCAACGCAGGGTCTCTGAACACTGAAGCTTTCTTT

J gene: TRBJ2-1
V gene: TRBV7-9
clone size: NA
D gene: NA
CDR3 protein: CASSFLAPDEQFF
CDR3 DNA: TGTGCCAGCAGCTTTTTAGCCCCCGATGAGCAGTTCTTC

J gene: TRBJ2-2
V gene: TRBV11-2
clone size: NA
D gene: NA
CDR3 protein: CASSPEGFTGELFF
CDR3 DNA: TGTGCCAGCAGCCCCGAGGGCTTCACCGGGGAGCTGTTTTTT

J gene: TRBJ1-6
V gene: TRBV5-1
clone size: few
D gene: NA
CDR3 protein: CASSLARRSNSPLHF
CDR3 DNA: TGCGCCAGCAGCTTGGCCCGAAGGAGTAATTCACCCCTCCACTTT

J gene: TRBJ1-4
V gene: TRBV27
clone size: NA
D gene: NA
CDR3 protein: CASSSWGSGNEKLFF
CDR3 DNA: TGTGCCAGCAGTTCCTGGGGGAGCGGGAATGAAAAACTGTTTTTT

J gene: TRBJ1-4
V gene: TRBV6-5
clone size: NA
D gene: NA
CDR3 protein: CASTGETTTNEKLFF
CDR3 DNA: TGTGCCAGCACGGGGGAGACGACAACTAATGAAAAACTGTTTTTT

J gene: TRBJ2-7
V gene: TRBV28
clone size: once
D gene: TRBD2
CDR3 protein: CASSSGTSGSSYEQYF
CDR3 DNA: TGTGCCAGCAGTTCCGGGACTAGCGGTAGCTCCTACGAGCAGTACTTC

J gene: TRBJ2-1
V gene: TRBV6-2/TRBV6-3
clone size: NA
D gene: NA
CDR3 protein: CASSYSMAGPYNEQFF
CDR3 DNA: TGTGCCAGCAGTTACTCGATGGCGGGTCCCTACAATGAGCAGTTCTTC

J gene: TRBJ2-7
V gene: TRBV11-1
clone size: NA
D gene: NA
CDR3 protein: CASSSPGSGLPYEQYF
CDR3 DNA: TGTGCCAGCAGCTCCCCGGGAAGCGGTCTTCCCTACGAGCAGTACTTC

J gene: TRBJ1-1
V gene: TRBV10-3
clone size: NA
D gene: NA
CDR3 protein: CAISEQGLGTEAFF
CDR3 DNA: TGTGCCATCAGCGAGCAGGGGCTGGGCACTGAAGCTTTCTTT

J gene: TRBJ2-3
V gene: TRBV19
clone size: NA
D gene: TRBD2
CDR3 protein: CASSTSSGSPADTQYF
CDR3 DNA: TGTGCCAGTAGTACTTCTAGCGGGAGCCCTGCAGATACGCAGTATTTT

J gene: TRBJ1-1
V gene: TRBV27
clone size: NA
D gene: TRBD1
CDR3 protein: CASSTRTGAQNTEAFF
CDR3 DNA: TGTGCCAGCAGTACCCGGACAGGGGCCCAGAACACTGAAGCTTTCTTT